This paragraph covers one T cell receptor beta chain sequence. As yet, its antigen is unknown. Libraries were prepared by immunoSEQ multiplex PCR; TCRdb keeps only in-frame clonotypes and omits some of them. This sample has approximately 66,000 clones, with around 83% found just once. This sample is drawn from a study of OX40 agonist ivuxolimab in advanced cancers. Notes on the study in general: The CD4+ and CD8+ T cells in the blood had expanded clonally by week 6 at 0.1 to 3.0 mg/kg. Nonresponders, in some cases, also had low normalized T-cell clonal expansion.

The clonotype originates from an adult with an advanced solid tumor such as melanoma, head and neck, liver or kidney cancer. The sequencing used CD4+ or CD8+ T cells sorted from blood, collected in a trial of the OX40 agonist ivuxolimab.

CDR3 protein: CASSPDRVGVSGANVLTF. The CDR3 nucleotides read TGCGCCAGCAGCCCCGACAGGGTTGGGGTCTCTGGGGCCAACGTCCTGACTTTC. The chain joins TRBV5-1 to TRBJ2-6; TRBD1 agrees at 7 bases. The CDR3 covers 18 residues. With V trimmed by 4 bases and J by 0 bases, 10 bases remained unmatched. CDR1 SGHRS and CDR2 YFSETQ come from the germline V gene.